Listed here is a single T cell receptor (beta chain). The antigen is not known. This specimen comes from a study of cytomegalovirus exposure and HLA in healthy donors. Regarding the study as a whole: The majority of TCR sequences were rare, yet some public TCRs appeared in many donors. In an earlier analysis, most TCR beta V segments were productive about 87% or about 30% of the time.

A multiplex PCR was run with 60 Vbeta primers and 13 Jbeta primers. Using immunoSEQ multiplex PCR, the repertoire was profiled, and TCRdb retains in-frame clones only, with some absent. The data show 99,000 or so clones, around three quarters seen once. The CDR3 is made up of 15 amino acids. The V gene's germline CDR1 is SGHRS and CDR2 YFSETQ. The ends were cut back, 3 bases at V and 1 base at J, with 12 bases in the middle. This TCR came from a man aged 60-69 years in good health and CMV-seropositive. The chain joins TRBV5-1 to TRBJ2-3; weak D call: TRBD2 (5 bases). The sample consisted of PBMCs. CDR3 loop: CASSSAGSGTDTQYF. In DNA, the CDR3 is TGCGCCAGCAGCTCCGCGGGTAGCGGCACAGATACGCAGTATTTT.